The next 5 T cell receptor beta chains were all read from a single sample in a study of monozygotic twins with inflammatory bowel disease. Following a re-call of the 5' RACE reads, TCRdb has one entry per CDR3 protein and lacks DNA. Recorded for this sample: around 370,000 distinct CDR3 sequences. What was sequenced was blood. The receptors here all came from a human donor with ulcerative colitis or Crohn's disease, or a healthy co-twin of an affected twin (not recorded which).

This chain joins TRBV4-3 and TRBJ1-4. The germline gives CDR1 LGHNA, CDR2 YSLEER. This CDR3 is 17 amino acids long. The CDR3 region is CASSQDGFGRANEKLFF.

The chain uses TRBV7-2 and TRBJ1-1. The CDR3 runs to 13 residues. The germline CDR1 and CDR2 sequences are SGHTA and FQGNSA. This CDR3 reads CASSVQENTEAFF.

V usage is TRBV6-5 and J usage is TRBJ2-3; TCRdb's assignment of TRBD2 cannot be checked, as there is no DNA. The CDR3 totals 14 residues. Looked up from germline, CDR1 is MNHEY and CDR2 is SVGAGI. The CDR3 region is CASSYLVAPDTQYF.

The V gene is TRBV4-3, the J gene TRBJ2-7; TCRdb returns TRBD2, unconfirmable since there is no DNA. Germline values: CDR1 LGHNA, CDR2 YSLEER. The CDR3 loop spans 15 amino acids. The CDR3 sequence is CASSQAPERGDEQYF.

The chain links TRBV5-4 to TRBJ1-4. There are 15 residues in the CDR3. CDR1 and CDR2 from the germline V gene are SGHNT and YYREEE (reference sequence). CDR3 residues: CASSLAEGGGEKLFF.